The next 8 T cell receptor beta chains were all read from a single sample in a study of blood T cell repertoires in COVID-19. The table came from immunoSEQ multiplex PCR; TCRdb's copy has only in-frame clones and leaves some out. The table lists almost 45,000 clones, more than 65% of them singletons. Specimen: peripheral blood. These receptors were obtained from a man aged 80 or over with acute or convalescent COVID-19.

CDR3 DNA sequence: TGTGCCAGCAGACAGGGGGCTGGCGGGGAGCTGTTTTTT. Translation: CASRQGAGGELFF. The genes are TRBV28 and TRBJ2-2; 9 positions match TRBD1. Germline-derived CDR1 and CDR2 are MDHEN and SYDVKM. The CDR3 covers 13 residues. Losses at the gene ends were 6 bases for V and 7 bases for J; bases not matched to a gene: 3. Complete variable domain (other parts from reference TRBV28 and TRBJ2-2): DVKVTQSSRYLVKRTGEKVFLECVQDMDHENMFWYRQDPGLGLRLIYFSYDVKMKEKGDIPEGYSVSREKKERFSLILESASTNQTSMYLCASRQGAGGELFFGEGSRLTVL.

The chain uses TRBV7-2 and TRBJ2-5, with D tentatively TRBD2 (6 bases). With 2 bases removed from V and 4 bases from J, the gap between germline ends came to 14 bases. The CDR3 consists of 15 residues. Germline assignment: CDR1 SGHTA and CDR2 FQGNSA. Here the CDR3 reads CASSLTPGVGETQYF. CDR3 sequence (DNA): TGTGCCAGCAGCTTAACCCCGGGGGTAGGAGAGACCCAGTACTTC.

The chain links TRBV5-1 to TRBJ2-2, with 11 bases aligning to TRBD2. There are 16 residues in the CDR3. Germline V lookup: CDR1 SGHRS, CDR2 YFSETQ. After removal of 5 bases from V and 3 bases from J, the junction contained 6 bases not matched to a gene. CDR3 sequence (DNA): TGCGCCAGCAGAACTAGCGGGAGTAGGGACACCGGGGAGCTGTTTTTT. Its translation is CASRTSGSRDTGELFF.

The J gene is TRBJ1-6, the V gene TRBV10-3; 7 nucleotides align to TRBD1. The length of the CDR3 is 14 residues. V dropped 3 bases and J dropped 8; count of bases not matched to a gene: 4. Germline values: CDR1 ENHRY, CDR2 SYGVKD. The CDR3 nucleotides read TGTGCCATCAGTGACGGGGACAGTTATTCACCCCTCCACTTT. This sequence encodes CAISDGDSYSPLHF.

The V call is TRBV6-6, the J call TRBJ1-2, with D maybe TRBD1 (6 bases). V was pared by 8 bases and J by 6 bases, with 16 bases between. The CDR3 covers 13 residues. Germline V CDR1 and CDR2: MNHNY, SVGAGI (reference sequence). This CDR3 reads CASRKGGVDGYTF. For the CDR3, the DNA is TGTGCCAGCCGAAAGGGGGGGGTAGATGGCTACACCTTC.

The J gene is TRBJ1-1, the V gene TRBV29-1; D might be TRBD1 (5 bases). The CDR3 runs 14 residues. CDR1 is SQVTM and CDR2 is ANQGSEA in the germline V gene. The ends were cut back, 7 bases at V and 3 bases at J, with 18 bases in the middle. CDR3 sequence reads: CSALGLGADTEAFF. DNA of the CDR3: TGCAGCGCCCTGGGGTTAGGGGCGGACACTGAAGCTTTCTTT.

The table lists this clone with a count of one. This chain links TRBV29-1 with TRBJ2-1, with D possibly matching TRBD1 (5 bases). Germline V gives CDR1 SQVTM, CDR2 ANQGSEA. The V gene lost 8 bases and the J gene lost 15 bases, with 20 bases spanning the gap. The CDR3 runs to 11 residues. CDR3 nucleotide sequence: TGCAGCTTTTGCAGGGCCACACGGAGGTTCTTC. Translation: CSFCRATRRFF.

The genes are TRBV5-4 and TRBJ1-2, with D unresolved. V lost 3 bases and J lost 5, with 14 bases in between. CDR3 length: 14 amino acids. From germline, CDR1 is SGHNT and CDR2 YYREEE (reference sequence). The DNA of the CDR3 is TGTGCCAGCAGCTCCCTACAGCCCGAGTATGGCTACACCTTC. It translates to CASSSLQPEYGYTF. The full variable domain, with the rest looked up from reference TRBV5-4 and TRBJ1-2, is ETGVTQSPTHLIKTRGQQVTLRCSSQSGHNTVSWYQQALGQGPQFIFQYYREEENGRGNFPPRFSGLQFPNYSSELNVNALELDDSALYLCASSSLQPEYGYTFGSGTRLTVV.